Listed here are 16 T cell receptor beta chains from one sample, sequenced in a study of CD4 and CD8 cells across lung adenocarcinoma regions. TCRdb used MiXCR to reprocess the PCR reads, holding one entry per CDR3 protein. The sample shows around 18,000 distinct CDR3 sequences, 50% of them seen only once. The source material was CD8+ T cells from the margin of a lung tumor. The receptors were gathered from a male donor with lung adenocarcinoma. The CD4 and CD8 labels of this study may be unreliable.

CDR3 DNA sequence: TGTGCCAGCAGCCCCGGGACTAGCGATCGAAATGAGCAGTTCTTC. Residues: CASSPGTSDRNEQFF. The chain uses TRBV7-2 and TRBJ2-1; 10 nucleotides match TRBD2. With 5 bases clipped from V and 7 bases from J, the junction kept 8 bases outside the gene matches. Per the germline V gene, CDR1 is SGHTA and CDR2 is FQGNSA. CDR3 size: 15 residues.

The sample holds a few counts of this clonotype. The rearrangement joins TRBV6-1 to TRBJ1-1; maybe TRBD1 (5 bases). The CDR3 runs 14 residues. Germline V lookup: CDR1 MNHNS, CDR2 SASEGT. V was shortened by 5 bases and J by 3 bases, with 13 bases between the two germline ends. The CDR3 sequence: CASSRHQGYTEAFF. In DNA, the CDR3 is TGTGCCAGCAGTCGACATCAGGGCTACACTGAAGCTTTCTTT.

This clonotype was recorded many times. The chain carries TRBV6-5 and TRBJ2-1, with D maybe TRBD2 (6 bases). The CDR3 loop spans 14 amino acids. Germline-derived CDR1 and CDR2 are MNHEY and SVGAGI. V gave up 5 bases and J gave up 6 bases, with 14 bases separating them. CDR3 sequence (DNA): TGTGCCAGCAGTCTCTTTTCTAGCGTCAATGAGCAGTTCTTC. Translated: CASSLFSSVNEQFF.

This clonotype was recorded once. The J gene is TRBJ2-1, the V gene TRBV25-1; TRBD2 aligns across 10 bases. The end of the DNA fits TRBJ2-7 better, so the J call may be wrong. CDR1 is MGHDK, CDR2 SYGVNS, per germline. The CDR3 extends over 13 amino acids. CDR3 sequence: CASAPASGREQYF. The CDR3 DNA follows: TGTGCCAGCGCGCCGGCTAGCGGGAGAGAGCAGTACTTC.

The chain joins TRBV28 to TRBJ1-5, with TRBD1 as a possible D gene (6 bases). Trimming cost V 1 base and J 6 bases, with 10 bases left between them. CDR1 is MDHEN and CDR2 is SYDVKM in the germline V gene. The CDR3 is made up of 14 amino acids. CDR3 sequence: CASSLLTGFQPQHF. The CDR3 DNA sequence: TGTGCCAGCAGTTTATTAACAGGGTTTCAGCCCCAGCATTTT.

This clonotype is medium-sized (0.01 to 0.1%) by share. This chain links TRBV6-1 with TRBJ2-1; 10 nucleotides agree with TRBD1. Matching the DNA end better, TRBJ2-7 makes the J call doubtful. Germline lookup yields CDR1 MNHNS and CDR2 SASEGT. CDR3 size: 16 residues. The CDR3 loop reads CASSRIPGQGSYEQYF. The CDR3 DNA follows: TGTGCCAGCAGTCGTATTCCGGGACAGGGGTCCTACGAGCAGTACTTC.

About this clonotype itself: At one end the junction does not follow the germline gene, possibly because of a read error. The chain employs TRBV6-1 and TRBJ2-3, with TRBD2 identical over 9 bases. The germline V gene has CDR1 MNHNS and CDR2 SASEGT. The CDR3 totals 16 residues. The DNA for the CDR3 is TGTGCCAGCGCGGGGCGGGGGGGCCGTAACCAAGATACCCAGTATTTC. Translating gives CASAGRGGRNQDTQYF.

The rearrangement uses TRBV6-1 and TRBJ2-4; TRBD2 agrees at 8 bases. The length of the CDR3 is 15 residues. Unmatched junction bases numbered 19, after V lost 8 bases and J lost 13 bases. Germline loops: CDR1 MNHNS, CDR2 SASEGT. The CDR3 DNA reads TGTGCCAGCGCTAACGGGGGGGGCGACCAGGAGACGCAGTACTTC. This sequence encodes CASANGGGDQETQYF.

This clonotype appeared a few times. The rearrangement joins TRBV11-2 to TRBJ2-5; D unresolved. The J call may be in error: the DNA end matches TRBJ2-7 better. This CDR3 has 15 residues. CDR1 and CDR2 (germline): SGHAT, FQNNGV. CDR3 region: CASSSGVGQSYEQYF. In DNA, the CDR3 is TGTGCCAGCAGCTCAGGCGTAGGTCAATCCTACGAGCAGTACTTC.

As concerns this clonotype: The junction departs from the called germline gene at one end, perhaps through a read error. The gene calls are TRBV11-2 and TRBJ2-1; D might be TRBD2 (5 bases). The CDR3 loop spans 15 amino acids. The germline gives CDR1 SGHAT, CDR2 FQNNGV. As DNA, the CDR3 is TGTGCCAGCAGCTTAGAGGCTCTAGCCAGAAATGCGCAGTTCTTC. Translating it yields CASSLEALARNAQFF.

The V and J genes are TRBV6-1 and TRBJ2-1; 11 positions match TRBD2. The better agreement between TRBJ2-7 and the DNA end casts doubt on the J call. Germline loops: CDR1 MNHNS, CDR2 SASEGT. The CDR3 has 12 residues. The CDR3 loop is CASGTSGSEQYF. CDR3 sequence (DNA): TGTGCCAGCGGGACTAGCGGATCCGAGCAGTACTTC.

The chain employs TRBV3-1 and TRBJ2-3; either TRBD1 or TRBD2 may fit D (5 bases each). This CDR3 spans 16 amino acids. The V gene's germline CDR1 is LGHDT and CDR2 YNNKEL (reference sequence). V was pared by 1 base and J by 1 base, with 12 bases between. The CDR3 here is CASSQAPGRGTDTQYF. For the CDR3, the DNA is TGTGCCAGCAGCCAAGCCCCGGGACGAGGCACAGATACGCAGTATTTT.

V is TRBV6-1 and J is TRBJ1-2; 7 bases are a match to TRBD1. The CDR3 is made up of 13 amino acids. Germline V CDR1 and CDR2: MNHNS, SASEGT. Losses at the gene ends were 0 bases for V and 7 bases for J; bases not matched to a gene: 2. The DNA for the CDR3 is TGTGCCAGCAGTGAAGCGCAGGGGGGTGGCTACACCTTC. Its protein is CASSEAQGGGYTF.

Notes on this clonotype: Its ends do not fully match the called genes, so a read error is possible. The rearrangement links TRBV6-5 to TRBJ2-2, with a possible D match to TRBD2 (5 bases). This CDR3 region has 14 residues. Germline V gives CDR1 MNHEY, CDR2 SVGAGI. Written as DNA, the CDR3 is TGTGCCAGCAGGTATGCCGGGAACACCGAGACGCTGTATTTT. Protein: CASRYAGNTETLYF.

The CDR3, as DNA: TGTGCCAGCTGCTCGGGGCTCGGGGGGCGGGACCAAGACATTCAGTACTTC. Its protein is CASCSGLGGRDQDIQYF. The chain links TRBV11-2 to TRBJ2-5; tentatively, D is TRBD2 (7 bases). Near its end, the DNA agrees better with TRBJ2-4, so the J call may be wrong. Germline CDR1 and CDR2: SGHAT and FQNNGV. This CDR3 region has 17 residues.

On this clonotype itself: One end of the junction fails to match germline, which may point to a read error. The rearrangement joins TRBV6-1 to TRBJ2-3; tentatively, D is TRBD2 (6 bases). The CDR3 totals 16 residues. Germline V gene sequence: CDR1 MNHNS, CDR2 SASEGT. The CDR3 is CASSVSGPGVEDTQYF. Here the CDR3 DNA reads TGTGCCAGCAGCGTATCGGGGCCGGGGGTTGAAGACACGCAGTATTTC.